Sequencing of this T cell receptor (beta chain) was carried out in a study of blood T cell repertoires in COVID-19. Sequencing was performed with immunoSEQ multiplex PCR; in TCRdb, only in-frame clones are kept and a portion is missing. The sample lists 130,000 to 150,000 clones; just under 85% were seen once. This clone was recorded once. CDR3 size: 16 residues. Germline V gives CDR1 MNHEY, CDR2 SVGEGT. Trimming left V 0 bases short and J 4 bases short, with 15 bases between. The V gene is TRBV6-2 or TRBV6-3, the J gene TRBJ1-1, with D possibly TRBD1 on 5 matching bases. Material for sequencing was peripheral blood. The receptor was isolated from a woman aged 40 to 50 with active or convalescent COVID-19. The CDR3 region is CASSYSKSAGSTEAFF. The CDR3 DNA is TGTGCCAGCAGTTACTCGAAGTCGGCAGGGTCCACTGAAGCTTTCTTT.